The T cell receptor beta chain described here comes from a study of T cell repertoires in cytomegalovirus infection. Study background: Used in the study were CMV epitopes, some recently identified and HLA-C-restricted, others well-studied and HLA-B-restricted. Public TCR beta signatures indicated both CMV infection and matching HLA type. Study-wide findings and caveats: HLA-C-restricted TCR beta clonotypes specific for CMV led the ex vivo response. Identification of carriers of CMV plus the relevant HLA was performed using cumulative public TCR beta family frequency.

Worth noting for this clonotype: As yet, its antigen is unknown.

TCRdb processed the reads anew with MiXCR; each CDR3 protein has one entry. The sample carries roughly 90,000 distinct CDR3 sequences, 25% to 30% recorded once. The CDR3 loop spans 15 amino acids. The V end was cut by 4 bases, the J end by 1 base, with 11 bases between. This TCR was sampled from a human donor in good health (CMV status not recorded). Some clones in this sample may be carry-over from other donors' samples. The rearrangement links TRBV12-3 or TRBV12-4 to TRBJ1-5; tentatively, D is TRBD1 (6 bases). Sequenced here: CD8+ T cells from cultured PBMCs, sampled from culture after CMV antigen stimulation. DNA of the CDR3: TGTGCCAGCAGTTGGAACAGGGAAAGCAATCAGCCCCAGCATTTT. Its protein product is CASSWNRESNQPQHF.